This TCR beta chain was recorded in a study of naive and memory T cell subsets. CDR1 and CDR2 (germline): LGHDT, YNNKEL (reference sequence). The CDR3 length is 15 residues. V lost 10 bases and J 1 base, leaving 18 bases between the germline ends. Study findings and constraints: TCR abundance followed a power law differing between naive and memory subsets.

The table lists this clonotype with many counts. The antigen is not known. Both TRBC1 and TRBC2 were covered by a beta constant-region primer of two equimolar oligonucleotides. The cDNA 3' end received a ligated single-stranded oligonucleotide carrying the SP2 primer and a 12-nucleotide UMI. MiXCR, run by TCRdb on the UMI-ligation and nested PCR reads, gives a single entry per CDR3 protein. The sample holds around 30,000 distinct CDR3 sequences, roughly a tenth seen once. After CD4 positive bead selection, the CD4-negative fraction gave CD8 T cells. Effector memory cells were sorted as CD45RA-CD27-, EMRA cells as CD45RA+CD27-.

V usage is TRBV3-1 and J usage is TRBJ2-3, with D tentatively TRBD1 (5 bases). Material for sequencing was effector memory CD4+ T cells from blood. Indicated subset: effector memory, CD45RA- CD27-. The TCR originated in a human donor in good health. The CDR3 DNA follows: TGTGCCACCCGCAAGGGGTCTGGTGGCACAGATACGCAGTATTTT. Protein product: CATRKGSGGTDTQYF.